This T cell receptor (beta chain) was retrieved from a study of beta chain features in type 1 diabetes (dated by TCRdb to the late 2010s). For the study in its entirety: Mean age, gender distribution, total cell number and subset yield did not differ between patients and healthy donors. Across all samples, 90 million to 130 million sorted cells were examined, and cell number per subset correlated strongly with RNA yield. The study compared the TCRB repertoires of sorted circulating CD4+ T cell subsets in recently diagnosed type 1 diabetes patients with those in matched healthy donors. Naive and central memory subsets were obtained from all 30 or so donors, but regulatory and stem cell-like memory subsets were isolated from only 8 patients and roughly 8 healthy donors.

The entire amount of isolated RNA was reverse transcribed using the High Capacity cDNA Reverse Transcription Kit, so the sequenced TCRB transcripts were expressed ones. Deep immunoSEQ sequencing was applied to naive, central memory and regulatory T cell samples, giving an average of roughly 3.5 million total reads per sample. After sorted cells were lysed in RLT buffer, RNA was extracted with DNase-treated RNeasy Micro or Mini kits, with the choice depending on cell number. To prevent cross-contamination, each cell subset was processed individually, whereas patient and healthy donor samples were processed jointly. Using the immunoSEQ multiplex PCR, TCRB sequences were amplified from cDNA into 87-bp fragments spanning the CDR3 region. Sequencing of the amplicons was performed on the Illumina HiSeq platform. As for the authors' bioinformatics: PCR bias was computationally corrected using synthetic template baselines, reads within Hamming distance 2 were collapsed, and singletons that could not be merged were discarded. Reads were aligned to IMGT to assign V, D and J genes, CDR3 length, and insertions or deletions at six rearrangement sites. Within each subset, clonotype counts were normalized to sorted cell number, and only after that were true diversity and Gini coefficients computed with the tcR R package. The overlap coefficient, calculated on TCRB nucleotide sequences, was used to quantify repertoire sharing. Out-of-frame TCRB sequences from naive cells were analyzed as a proxy for the pre-selection repertoire. TCRdb holds this immuneACCESS table with in-frame rearrangements only. Some clones are missing; in checked studies, unresolved V genes explain under half, and the rest has no known cause. V, J and clone size were drawn from that table, and D and trimming were deduced from the DNA. The sample yields fewer than 900,000 clones; under 20% were counted once. The ten largest clones capture 0.02% to 0.025% of the sample.

From each donor, a single peripheral blood sample of 100 to 150 mL on average was drawn into heparinised tubes. Naive, central memory, regulatory and stem cell-like memory CD4+ T cells were sorted on a BD FACSAria II using a panel including CD45RO, CCR7, CD25, CD127, CD95 and CD27. Purity was above 98% for every sorted population. PBMCs were isolated right away by Lymphoprep density gradient centrifugation and were stained directly, without culture. So that batch effects would be minimized, each experiment stained and sorted samples in pairs, pairing one healthy donor with one patient. Here is what the overall study found, with its caveats: Because cDNA was sequenced instead of genomic DNA, highly expressing activated cells could be over-represented, though the groups showed no difference in activation or CD3 levels. In all four CD4+ subsets, TCRB CDR3 length was moderately but significantly shorter in type 1 diabetes patients. At VDJ recombination sites, type 1 diabetes patients had fewer insertions and more deleted nucleotides, which implies abnormalities in thymic rearrangement. Naive, central memory and regulatory TCRB repertoires appeared to be more alike among patients than among healthy donors. Shorter templates might have been favored by PCR, but patient and control samples were amplified and corrected together, so both groups would have been affected equally by any skew. HLA sub-analyses involved small numbers of individuals, so any influence of HLA type on TCRB rearrangement remained unresolved.

Taken from cysteine to phenylalanine, the CDR3 has 15 residues. Only the CDR3 portion is preserved as DNA: 45 bases, with reading frame beginning at the first base. Trimming costs V 0 bases and J 3 bases, and their ends lie 12 bases apart. Per the germline V gene, SNHLY is the CDR1 and FYNNEI is the CDR2. Points on this clone: Its recognized antigen is unknown. Base quality data are lacking; no much larger clone is found one base away.

This TCR was recovered from a woman aged 18-29 years in good health. The sequenced sample was naive CD4+ T cells from blood. The intended sense of this specimen's cell subset or site label: true naive CD4+ T cells. The rearranged segments are TRBV2 and TRBJ2-7, and TRBD1 may be the D gene, going by 6 matching bases. At the DNA level, the sequence is TGTGCCAGCAGTGAAGCTGAAGGGGGTGGCTACGAGCAGTACTTC. This sequence encodes CASSEAEGGGYEQYF.